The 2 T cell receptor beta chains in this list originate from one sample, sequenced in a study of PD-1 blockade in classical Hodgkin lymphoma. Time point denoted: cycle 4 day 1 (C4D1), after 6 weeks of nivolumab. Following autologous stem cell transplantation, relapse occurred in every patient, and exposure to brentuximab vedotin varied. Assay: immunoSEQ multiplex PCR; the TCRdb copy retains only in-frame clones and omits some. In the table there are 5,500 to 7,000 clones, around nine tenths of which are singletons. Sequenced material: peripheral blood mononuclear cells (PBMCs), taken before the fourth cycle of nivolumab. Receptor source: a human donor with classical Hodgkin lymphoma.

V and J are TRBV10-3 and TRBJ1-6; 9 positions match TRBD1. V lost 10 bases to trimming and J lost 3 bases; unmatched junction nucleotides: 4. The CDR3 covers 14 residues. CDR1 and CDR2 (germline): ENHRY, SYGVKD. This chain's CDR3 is CATVDRGYNSPLHF. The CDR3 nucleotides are TGTGCCACCGTGGACAGGGGCTATAATTCACCCCTCCACTTT.

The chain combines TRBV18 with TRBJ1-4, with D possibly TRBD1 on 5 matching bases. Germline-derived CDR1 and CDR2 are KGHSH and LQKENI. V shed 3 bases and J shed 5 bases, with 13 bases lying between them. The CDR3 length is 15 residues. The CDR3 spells CASSPHWGRNEKLFF. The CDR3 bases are TGTGCCAGCTCACCCCACTGGGGGAGGAATGAAAAACTGTTTTTT.